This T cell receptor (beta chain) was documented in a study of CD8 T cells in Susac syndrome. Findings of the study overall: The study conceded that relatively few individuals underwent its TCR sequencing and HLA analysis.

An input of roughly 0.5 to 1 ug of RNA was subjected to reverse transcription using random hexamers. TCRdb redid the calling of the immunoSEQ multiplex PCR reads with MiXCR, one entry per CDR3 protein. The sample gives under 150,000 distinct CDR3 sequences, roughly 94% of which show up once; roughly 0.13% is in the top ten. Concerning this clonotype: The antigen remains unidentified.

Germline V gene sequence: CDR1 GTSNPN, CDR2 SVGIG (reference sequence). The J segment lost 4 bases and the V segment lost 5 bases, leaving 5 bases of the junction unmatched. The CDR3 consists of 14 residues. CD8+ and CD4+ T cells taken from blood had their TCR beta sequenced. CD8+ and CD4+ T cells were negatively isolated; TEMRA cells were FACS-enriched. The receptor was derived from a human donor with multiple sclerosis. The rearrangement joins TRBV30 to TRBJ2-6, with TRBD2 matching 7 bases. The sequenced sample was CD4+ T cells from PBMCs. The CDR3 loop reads CAWGEGSGANVLTF. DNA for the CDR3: TGTGCCTGGGGGGAGGGGTCCGGGGCCAACGTCCTGACTTTC.